A selection of T cell receptor beta chains follows, all from one sample in a study of CD4 T cells in relation to SARS-CoV-2 and coronaviruses. Assay used: immunoSEQ multiplex PCR; TCRdb lists only in-frame clones, some missing. The sample includes tens of thousands of clones, around 79% of them seen just once. These receptors have no identified antigens. Sample: CD4+ T cells from PBMCs, cultured in vitro. These receptors were obtained from a human donor in good health. The CDR3 runs from the conserved cysteine through the conserved F or W. The order of the fields is CDR3 protein, CDR3 DNA, D gene, clone size, J gene, V gene. A D gene is named only where the DNA matches it firmly. Clone size is not always given. Where it is, it says once, few, many or a class for expanded clones.

CDR3 protein: CASSALPGGEQFF
CDR3 DNA: TGTGCCAGCAGCGCATTACCGGGGGGCGAGCAGTTCTTC
D gene: NA
clone size: few
J gene: TRBJ2-1
V gene: TRBV7-9

CDR3 protein: CATSGDRDTDTQYF
CDR3 DNA: TGTGCCACCAGTGGGGACAGGGACACAGATACGCAGTATTTT
D gene: TRBD1
clone size: NA
J gene: TRBJ2-3
V gene: TRBV24-1

CDR3 protein: CASSSGGEETQYF
CDR3 DNA: TGTGCCAGCAGCTCAGGGGGGGAAGAGACCCAGTACTTC
D gene: NA
clone size: NA
J gene: TRBJ2-5
V gene: TRBV7-9

CDR3 protein: CASSLFGTGELFF
CDR3 DNA: TGTGCCAGCAGCTTATTCGGCACCGGGGAGCTGTTTTTT
D gene: NA
clone size: NA
J gene: TRBJ2-2
V gene: TRBV7-2

CDR3 protein: CAWSGAQGRGTEAFF
CDR3 DNA: TGTGCCTGGAGTGGAGCCCAGGGGAGGGGCACTGAAGCTTTCTTT
D gene: NA
clone size: few
J gene: TRBJ1-1
V gene: TRBV30

CDR3 protein: CASSQGGYEQYF
CDR3 DNA: TGTGCCAGCAGCCAGGGGGGGTACGAGCAGTACTTC
D gene: NA
clone size: few
J gene: TRBJ2-7
V gene: TRBV6-5

CDR3 protein: CASSLVPTLSGANVLTF
CDR3 DNA: TGTGCCAGCAGCTTAGTGCCAACCCTTTCTGGGGCCAACGTCCTGACTTTC
D gene: NA
clone size: NA
J gene: TRBJ2-6
V gene: TRBV7-2

CDR3 protein: CASSYSSGGHYGYTF
CDR3 DNA: TGTGCCAGCAGTTACTCAAGCGGGGGGCACTATGGCTACACCTTC
D gene: NA
clone size: few
J gene: TRBJ1-2
V gene: TRBV6-5

CDR3 protein: CASSLGGTGTPIEQYF
CDR3 DNA: TGTGCCAGCAGCTTAGGGGGAACAGGGACCCCGATCGAGCAGTACTTC
D gene: NA
clone size: few
J gene: TRBJ2-7
V gene: TRBV7-6

CDR3 protein: CASTLRDANRVEQFF
CDR3 DNA: TGTGCCAGTACCCTCCGGGACGCGAACCGGGTTGAGCAGTTCTTC
D gene: NA
clone size: NA
J gene: TRBJ2-1
V gene: TRBV19

CDR3 protein: CASSLATDTEAFF
CDR3 DNA: TGCGCCAGCAGCTTGGCCACGGACACTGAAGCTTTCTTT
D gene: NA
clone size: NA
J gene: TRBJ1-1
V gene: TRBV5-1

CDR3 protein: CASSEGGADYGYTF
CDR3 DNA: TGTGCCAGCAGTGAAGGGGGCGCCGACTATGGCTACACCTTC
D gene: NA
clone size: NA
J gene: TRBJ1-2
V gene: TRBV25-1

CDR3 protein: CASSLGGISNQPQHF
CDR3 DNA: TGTGCCAGCAGCTTAGGAGGGATAAGCAATCAGCCCCAGCATTTT
D gene: NA
clone size: NA
J gene: TRBJ1-5
V gene: TRBV7-9

CDR3 protein: CASSVGTASYEQYF
CDR3 DNA: TGTGCCAGCAGCGTAGGGACGGCCTCCTACGAGCAGTACTTC
D gene: NA
clone size: once
J gene: TRBJ2-7
V gene: TRBV9

CDR3 protein: CASSQTVAAGNEQFF
CDR3 DNA: TGTGCCAGCAGCCAGACCGTAGCGGCTGGCAATGAGCAGTTCTTC
D gene: NA
clone size: once
J gene: TRBJ2-1
V gene: TRBV4-2

CDR3 protein: CASSSQTGGLRTEAFF
CDR3 DNA: TGCGCCAGCAGTTCTCAGACAGGGGGCCTTAGGACTGAAGCTTTCTTT
D gene: TRBD1
clone size: few
J gene: TRBJ1-1
V gene: TRBV5-1

CDR3 protein: CASSPLGYEQYF
CDR3 DNA: TGTGCCAGCTCACCACTAGGCTACGAGCAGTACTTC
D gene: NA
clone size: NA
J gene: TRBJ2-7
V gene: TRBV18

CDR3 protein: CASSSPIGDSPLHF
CDR3 DNA: TGTGCCAGCAGCTCGCCGATAGGTGATTCACCCCTCCACTTT
D gene: NA
clone size: NA
J gene: TRBJ1-6
V gene: TRBV7-9

CDR3 protein: CASSLDGSGVLSYNEQFF
CDR3 DNA: TGTGCCAGCAGCTTGGATGGTAGCGGGGTACTCTCCTACAATGAGCAGTTCTTC
D gene: TRBD2
clone size: NA
J gene: TRBJ2-1
V gene: TRBV5-4

CDR3 protein: CASSPLSGGNNEQFF
CDR3 DNA: TGCGCCAGCAGCCCTCTATCGGGGGGTAACAATGAGCAGTTCTTC
D gene: TRBD2
clone size: NA
J gene: TRBJ2-1
V gene: TRBV5-1

CDR3 protein: CASSLGGEANYGYTF
CDR3 DNA: TGTGCCAGCAGCTTAGGGGGAGAGGCCAACTATGGCTACACCTTC
D gene: NA
clone size: NA
J gene: TRBJ1-2
V gene: TRBV7-2

CDR3 protein: CASSPDWADEQFF
CDR3 DNA: TGCGCCAGCAGCCCGGACTGGGCCGATGAGCAGTTCTTC
D gene: NA
clone size: NA
J gene: TRBJ2-1
V gene: TRBV5-1

CDR3 protein: CASRASGRGSYEQYF
CDR3 DNA: TGTGCCAGCAGAGCTAGCGGGAGAGGGTCCTACGAGCAGTACTTC
D gene: TRBD2
clone size: few
J gene: TRBJ2-7
V gene: TRBV6-1

CDR3 protein: CASSVAGTETQYF
CDR3 DNA: TGCGCCAGCAGCGTAGCGGGGACGGAGACCCAGTACTTC
D gene: TRBD2
clone size: NA
J gene: TRBJ2-5
V gene: TRBV10-2

CDR3 protein: CASSLGGGGREKLFF
CDR3 DNA: TGCGCCAGCAGCTTAGGTGGAGGGGGAAGAGAAAAACTGTTTTTT
D gene: NA
clone size: NA
J gene: TRBJ1-4
V gene: TRBV5-1

CDR3 protein: CASSLPPRQETQYF
CDR3 DNA: TGTGCCAGCAGCCTTCCCCCCAGACAAGAGACCCAGTACTTC
D gene: NA
clone size: once
J gene: TRBJ2-5
V gene: TRBV7-2

CDR3 protein: CASSKTGLTEAFF
CDR3 DNA: TGTGCCAGTAGTAAGACAGGGCTCACTGAAGCTTTCTTT
D gene: TRBD1
clone size: NA
J gene: TRBJ1-1
V gene: TRBV19

CDR3 protein: CASSELPQGLIYEQYF
CDR3 DNA: TGTGCCAGCAGTGAATTACCGCAGGGATTGATCTACGAGCAGTACTTC
D gene: NA
clone size: NA
J gene: TRBJ2-7
V gene: TRBV2

CDR3 protein: CASSQPRDRPKAFF
CDR3 DNA: TGCGCCAGCAGCCAACCCCGGGACAGACCAAAAGCTTTCTTT
D gene: TRBD1
clone size: NA
J gene: TRBJ1-1
V gene: TRBV4-1

CDR3 protein: CASSQSPEGNEQFF
CDR3 DNA: TGTGCCAGCAGCCAGTCACCCGAGGGGAATGAGCAGTTCTTC
D gene: NA
clone size: once
J gene: TRBJ2-1
V gene: TRBV3-1/TRBV3-2

CDR3 protein: CASSFSRDGGNGYTF
CDR3 DNA: TGCGCCAGCAGCTTTTCGCGGGACGGCGGGAATGGCTACACCTTC
D gene: NA
clone size: NA
J gene: TRBJ1-2
V gene: TRBV5-1

CDR3 protein: CASSEHSGTGNTDTQYF
CDR3 DNA: TGTGCCAGCAGCGAACACTCCGGGACAGGGAACACAGATACGCAGTATTTT
D gene: TRBD1
clone size: NA
J gene: TRBJ2-3
V gene: TRBV9

CDR3 protein: CASSTLRDVGTEAFF
CDR3 DNA: TGTGCCAGCAGCACACTCAGGGACGTGGGCACTGAAGCTTTCTTT
D gene: NA
clone size: NA
J gene: TRBJ1-1
V gene: TRBV6-5

CDR3 protein: CASSSLAGDTGELFF
CDR3 DNA: TGTGCCAGCAGCTCCCTAGCGGGGGACACCGGGGAGCTGTTTTTT
D gene: TRBD2
clone size: NA
J gene: TRBJ2-2
V gene: TRBV5-8

CDR3 protein: CASRSTSRGGEQYF
CDR3 DNA: TGTGCCAGCAGGTCGACTAGCCGAGGGGGCGAGCAGTACTTC
D gene: NA
clone size: NA
J gene: TRBJ2-7
V gene: TRBV6-5

CDR3 protein: CASSLVTSGRSYNEQFF
CDR3 DNA: TGTGCCAGCAGCTTAGTTACTAGCGGGAGATCCTACAATGAGCAGTTCTTC
D gene: TRBD2
clone size: NA
J gene: TRBJ2-1
V gene: TRBV7-2

CDR3 protein: CASSQEGWGTQYF
CDR3 DNA: TGCGCCAGCAGCCAAGAAGGCTGGGGGACCCAGTACTTC
D gene: NA
clone size: NA
J gene: TRBJ2-5
V gene: TRBV4-3

CDR3 protein: CASSLPRGGSTLNTIYF
CDR3 DNA: TGTGCCAGCAGCCTCCCCCGGGGGGGGAGTACGTTGAACACCATATATTTT
D gene: NA
clone size: NA
J gene: TRBJ1-3
V gene: TRBV11-2

CDR3 protein: CASSLYTSGGTDTQYF
CDR3 DNA: TGTGCCAGCAGCCTTTACACTAGCGGGGGCACAGATACGCAGTATTTT
D gene: TRBD2
clone size: NA
J gene: TRBJ2-3
V gene: TRBV9

CDR3 protein: CSTRTGGYPGYGYTF
CDR3 DNA: TGCAGCACCCGGACGGGTGGTTATCCCGGATATGGCTACACCTTC
D gene: NA
clone size: NA
J gene: TRBJ1-2
V gene: TRBV29-1

CDR3 protein: CASSSGPLGAYEQYF
CDR3 DNA: TGTGCCAGCAGCTCGGGGCCCCTGGGCGCCTACGAGCAGTACTTC
D gene: NA
clone size: once
J gene: TRBJ2-7
V gene: TRBV5-5

CDR3 protein: CASSLGASGGTDTQYF
CDR3 DNA: TGTGCCAGCAGCTTAGGGGCTAGCGGGGGCACAGATACGCAGTATTTT
D gene: TRBD2
clone size: NA
J gene: TRBJ2-3
V gene: TRBV7-2

CDR3 protein: CASSRGLAGVGGQETQYF
CDR3 DNA: TGTGCCAGCAGCCGGGGACTAGCGGGAGTTGGGGGCCAAGAGACCCAGTACTTC
D gene: TRBD2
clone size: NA
J gene: TRBJ2-5
V gene: TRBV5-4

CDR3 protein: CAIPEVPLSPQFF
CDR3 DNA: TGTGCCATCCCCGAGGTCCCTCTCTCCCCACAGTTCTTC
D gene: NA
clone size: NA
J gene: TRBJ2-1
V gene: TRBV7-9

CDR3 protein: CASSQGTGTGNSPLHF
CDR3 DNA: TGCGCCAGCAGCCAAGGAACCGGGACAGGGAATTCACCCCTCCACTTT
D gene: TRBD1
clone size: NA
J gene: TRBJ1-6
V gene: TRBV4-1

CDR3 protein: CASSLGDRGGEKLFF
CDR3 DNA: TGTGCCAGCAGCTTAGGGGACAGGGGAGGGGAAAAACTGTTTTTT
D gene: TRBD1
clone size: NA
J gene: TRBJ1-4
V gene: TRBV7-2

CDR3 protein: CASSLGETGDEQFF
CDR3 DNA: TGTGCCAGCAGCTTAGGGGAAACGGGTGATGAGCAGTTCTTC
D gene: NA
clone size: NA
J gene: TRBJ2-1
V gene: TRBV7-9

CDR3 protein: CASISSRQAFQETQYF
CDR3 DNA: TGTGCCAGTATTTCTTCAAGGCAGGCCTTCCAAGAGACCCAGTACTTC
D gene: NA
clone size: NA
J gene: TRBJ2-5
V gene: TRBV2

CDR3 protein: CASSYEGQGRSTQHF
CDR3 DNA: TGTGCCAGCAGTTACGAGGGACAGGGGAGGTCGACCCAGCATTTT
D gene: TRBD1
clone size: NA
J gene: TRBJ1-5
V gene: TRBV6-5

CDR3 protein: CASSLGGPYNEQFF
CDR3 DNA: TGTGCCAGCAGCTTAGGAGGGCCTTATAATGAGCAGTTCTTC
D gene: NA
clone size: NA
J gene: TRBJ2-1
V gene: TRBV7-2